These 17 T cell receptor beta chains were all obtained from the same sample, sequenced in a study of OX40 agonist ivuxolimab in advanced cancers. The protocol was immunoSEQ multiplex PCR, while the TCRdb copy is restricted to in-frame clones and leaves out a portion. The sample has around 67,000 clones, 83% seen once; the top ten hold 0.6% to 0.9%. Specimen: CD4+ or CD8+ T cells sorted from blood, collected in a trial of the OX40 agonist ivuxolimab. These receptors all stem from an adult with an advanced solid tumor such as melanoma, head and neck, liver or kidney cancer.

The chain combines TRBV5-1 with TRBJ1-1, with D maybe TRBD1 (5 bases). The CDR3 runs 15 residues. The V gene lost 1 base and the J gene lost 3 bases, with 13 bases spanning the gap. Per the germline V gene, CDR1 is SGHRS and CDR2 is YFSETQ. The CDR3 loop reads CASSLFFDSYTEAFF. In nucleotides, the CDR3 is TGCGCCAGCAGCTTGTTCTTTGACAGCTACACTGAAGCTTTCTTT.

The CDR3 is CASSLWGEDEQFF. In nucleotides, the CDR3 is TGTGCCAGCAGCTTGTGGGGGGAAGATGAGCAGTTCTTC. The rearrangement uses TRBV5-8 and TRBJ2-1, with TRBD2 as a possible D gene (6 bases). V lost 1 base and J lost 8, with 10 bases in between. The V gene's germline CDR1 is SGHTS and CDR2 YDEGEE. The CDR3 has 13 residues. Drawing the rest from reference TRBV5-8 and TRBJ2-1, the complete variable domain is EAGVTQSPTHLIKTRGQQATLRCSPISGHTSVYWYQQALGLGLQFLLWYDEGEERNRGNFPPRFSGRQFPNYSSELNVNALELEDSALYLCASSLWGEDEQFFGPGTRLTVL.

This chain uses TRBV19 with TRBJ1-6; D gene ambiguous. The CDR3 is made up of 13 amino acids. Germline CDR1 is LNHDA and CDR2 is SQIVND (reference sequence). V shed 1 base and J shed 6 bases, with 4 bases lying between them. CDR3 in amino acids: CASSIVTNSPLHF. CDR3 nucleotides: TGTGCCAGTAGTATAGTGACTAATTCACCCCTCCACTTT.

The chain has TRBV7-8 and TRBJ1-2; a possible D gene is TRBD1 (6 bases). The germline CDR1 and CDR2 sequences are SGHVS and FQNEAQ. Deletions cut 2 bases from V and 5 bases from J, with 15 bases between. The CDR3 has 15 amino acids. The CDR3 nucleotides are TGTGCCAGCAGCTTATCCGCAGGCACAGGGTATGGCTACACCTTC. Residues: CASSLSAGTGYGYTF.

CDR3 DNA: TGCGCCAGCAGCCCACAGGGACTAGCGGGGGGCACAGATACGCAGTATTTT. This gives the protein CASSPQGLAGGTDTQYF. This chain uses TRBV5-1 with TRBJ2-3; 14 positions agree with TRBD2. Germline V lookup: CDR1 SGHRS, CDR2 YFSETQ. The CDR3 has 17 amino acids. With V trimmed by 4 bases and J by 1 base, 5 bases remained unmatched.

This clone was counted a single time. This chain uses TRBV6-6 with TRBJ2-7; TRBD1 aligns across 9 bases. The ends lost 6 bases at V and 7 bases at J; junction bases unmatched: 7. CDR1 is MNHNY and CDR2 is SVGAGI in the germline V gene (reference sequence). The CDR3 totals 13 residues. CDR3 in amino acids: CASRDRGTTEQYF. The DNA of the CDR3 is TGTGCCAGCAGAGACAGGGGGACTACAGAGCAGTACTTC.

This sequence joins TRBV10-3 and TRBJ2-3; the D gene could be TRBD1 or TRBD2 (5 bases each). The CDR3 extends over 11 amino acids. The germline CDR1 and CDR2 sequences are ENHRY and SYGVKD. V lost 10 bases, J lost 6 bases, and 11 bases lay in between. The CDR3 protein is CASGGTDTQYF. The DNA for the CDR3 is TGTGCCAGTGGGGGAACTGATACGCAGTATTTT.

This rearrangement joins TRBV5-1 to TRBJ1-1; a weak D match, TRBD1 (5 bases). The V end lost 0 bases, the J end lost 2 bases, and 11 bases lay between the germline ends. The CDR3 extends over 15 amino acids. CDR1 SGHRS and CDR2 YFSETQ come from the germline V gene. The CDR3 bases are TGCGCCAGCAGCTTGGCCGGGACGACAAACACTGAAGCTTTCTTT. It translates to CASSLAGTTNTEAFF.

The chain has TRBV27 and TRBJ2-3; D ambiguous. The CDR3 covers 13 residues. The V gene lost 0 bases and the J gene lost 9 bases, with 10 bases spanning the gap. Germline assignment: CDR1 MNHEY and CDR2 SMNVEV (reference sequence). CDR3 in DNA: TGTGCCAGCAGTTTATCTATTATGGACACGCAGTATTTT. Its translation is CASSLSIMDTQYF.

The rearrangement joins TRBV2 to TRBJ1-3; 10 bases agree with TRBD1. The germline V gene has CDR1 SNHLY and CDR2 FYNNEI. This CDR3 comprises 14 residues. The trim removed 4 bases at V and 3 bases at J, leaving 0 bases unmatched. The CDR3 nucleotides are TGTGCCAGCAGTGGGACAGGGGGTGGAAACACCATATATTTT. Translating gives CASSGTGGGNTIYF.

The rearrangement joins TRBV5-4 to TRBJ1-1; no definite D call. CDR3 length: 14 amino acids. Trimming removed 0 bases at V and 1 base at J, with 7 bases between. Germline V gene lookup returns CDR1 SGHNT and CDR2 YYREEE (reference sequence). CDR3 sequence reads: CASSLDWGNTEAFF. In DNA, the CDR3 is TGTGCCAGCAGCTTGGATTGGGGGAACACTGAAGCTTTCTTT. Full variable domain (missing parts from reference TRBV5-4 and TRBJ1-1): ETGVTQSPTHLIKTRGQQVTLRCSSQSGHNTVSWYQQALGQGPQFIFQYYREEENGRGNFPPRFSGLQFPNYSSELNVNALELDDSALYLCASSLDWGNTEAFFGQGTRLTVV.

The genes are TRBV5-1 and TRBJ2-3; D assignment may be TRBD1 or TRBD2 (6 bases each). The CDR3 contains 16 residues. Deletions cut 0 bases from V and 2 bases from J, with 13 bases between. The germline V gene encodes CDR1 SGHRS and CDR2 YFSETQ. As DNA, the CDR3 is TGCGCCAGCAGCTTGGTAACGGGGGCGGACACAGATACGCAGTATTTT. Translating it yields CASSLVTGADTDTQYF.

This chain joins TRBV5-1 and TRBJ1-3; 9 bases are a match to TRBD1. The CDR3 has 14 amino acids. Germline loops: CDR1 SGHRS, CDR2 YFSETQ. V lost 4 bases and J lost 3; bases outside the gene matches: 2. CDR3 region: CASSQGQGGNTIYF. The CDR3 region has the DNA TGCGCCAGCAGCCAGGGACAGGGTGGAAACACCATATATTTT.

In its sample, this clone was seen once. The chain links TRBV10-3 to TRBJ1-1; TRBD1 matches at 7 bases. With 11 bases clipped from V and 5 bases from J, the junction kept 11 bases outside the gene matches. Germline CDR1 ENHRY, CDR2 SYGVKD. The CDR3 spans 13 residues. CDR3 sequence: CASKGEGATEAFF. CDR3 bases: TGTGCCTCTAAAGGGGAGGGGGCGACTGAAGCTTTCTTT.

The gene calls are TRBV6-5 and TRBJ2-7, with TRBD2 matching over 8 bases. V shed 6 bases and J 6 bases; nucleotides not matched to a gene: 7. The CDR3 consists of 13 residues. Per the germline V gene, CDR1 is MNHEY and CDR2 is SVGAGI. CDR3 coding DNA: TGTGCCAGCAGCTTTAGCGGGATCGGCGAGCAGTACTTC. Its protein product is CASSFSGIGEQYF.

CDR3 loop: CASSLGTGGDTQYF. The DNA of the CDR3 is TGTGCCAGCAGCTTGGGGACAGGAGGAGATACGCAGTATTTT. The V call is TRBV7-2, the J call TRBJ2-3; the match to TRBD1 covers 8 bases. The CDR3 is 14 residues long. Germline CDR1 and CDR2: SGHTA and FQGNSA. Unmatched junction bases numbered 4, after V lost 3 bases and J lost 5 bases.

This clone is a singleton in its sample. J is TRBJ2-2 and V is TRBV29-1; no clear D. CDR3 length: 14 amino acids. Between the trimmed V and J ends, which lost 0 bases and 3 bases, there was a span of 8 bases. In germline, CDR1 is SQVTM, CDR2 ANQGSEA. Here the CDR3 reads CSVEDRWDTGELFF. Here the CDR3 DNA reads TGCAGCGTTGAAGACAGGTGGGACACCGGGGAGCTGTTTTTT.